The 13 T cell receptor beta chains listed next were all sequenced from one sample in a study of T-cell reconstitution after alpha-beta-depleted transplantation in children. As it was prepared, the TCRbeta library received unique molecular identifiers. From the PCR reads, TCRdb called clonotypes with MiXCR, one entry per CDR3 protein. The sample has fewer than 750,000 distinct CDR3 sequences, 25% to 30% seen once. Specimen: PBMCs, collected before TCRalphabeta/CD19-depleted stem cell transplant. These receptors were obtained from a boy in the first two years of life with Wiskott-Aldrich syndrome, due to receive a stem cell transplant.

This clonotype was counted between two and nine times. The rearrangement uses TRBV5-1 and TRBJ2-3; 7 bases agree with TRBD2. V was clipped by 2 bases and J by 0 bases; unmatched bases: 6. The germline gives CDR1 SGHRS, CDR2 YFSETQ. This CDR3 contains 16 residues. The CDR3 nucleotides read TGCGCCAGCAGCTTTATAGCGGGTCCTAGCACAGATACGCAGTATTTT. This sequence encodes CASSFIAGPSTDTQYF.

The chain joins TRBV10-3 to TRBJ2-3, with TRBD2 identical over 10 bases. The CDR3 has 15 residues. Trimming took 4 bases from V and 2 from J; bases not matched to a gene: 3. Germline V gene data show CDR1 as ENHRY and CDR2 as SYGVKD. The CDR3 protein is CAISGTSGPTDTQYF. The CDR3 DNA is TGTGCCATCAGTGGGACTAGCGGTCCCACAGATACGCAGTATTTT.

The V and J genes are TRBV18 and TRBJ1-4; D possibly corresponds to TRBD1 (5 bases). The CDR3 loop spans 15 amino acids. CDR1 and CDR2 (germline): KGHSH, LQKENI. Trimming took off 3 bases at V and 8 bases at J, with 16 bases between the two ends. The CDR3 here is CASSPREQGCEKLFF. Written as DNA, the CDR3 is TGTGCCAGCTCACCCCGCGAGCAGGGATGCGAAAAACTGTTTTTT.

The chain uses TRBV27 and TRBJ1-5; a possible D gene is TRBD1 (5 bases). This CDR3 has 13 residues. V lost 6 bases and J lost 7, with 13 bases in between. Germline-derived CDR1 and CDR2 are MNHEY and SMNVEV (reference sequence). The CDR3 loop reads CASSKIPGQPQHF. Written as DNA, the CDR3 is TGTGCCAGCAGCAAAATCCCAGGGCAGCCCCAGCATTTT.

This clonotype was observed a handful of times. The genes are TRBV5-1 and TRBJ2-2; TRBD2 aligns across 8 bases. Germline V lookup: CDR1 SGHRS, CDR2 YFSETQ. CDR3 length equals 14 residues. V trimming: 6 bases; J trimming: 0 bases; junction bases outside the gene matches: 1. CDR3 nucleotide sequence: TGCGCCAGCACACTAGCGGCGAACACCGGGGAGCTGTTTTTT. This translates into CASTLAANTGELFF.

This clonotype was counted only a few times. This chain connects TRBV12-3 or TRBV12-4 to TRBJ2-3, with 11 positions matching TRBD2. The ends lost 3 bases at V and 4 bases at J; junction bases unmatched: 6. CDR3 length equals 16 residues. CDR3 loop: CASSFLLAGVADTQYF. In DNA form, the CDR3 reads TGTGCCAGCAGTTTTTTACTAGCGGGAGTAGCAGATACGCAGTATTTT.

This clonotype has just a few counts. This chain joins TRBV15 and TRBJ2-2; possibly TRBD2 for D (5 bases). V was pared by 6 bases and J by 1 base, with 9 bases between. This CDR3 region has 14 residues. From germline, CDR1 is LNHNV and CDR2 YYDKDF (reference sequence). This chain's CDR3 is CATREAGNTGELFF. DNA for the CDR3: TGTGCCACCAGGGAGGCAGGGAACACCGGGGAGCTGTTTTTT.

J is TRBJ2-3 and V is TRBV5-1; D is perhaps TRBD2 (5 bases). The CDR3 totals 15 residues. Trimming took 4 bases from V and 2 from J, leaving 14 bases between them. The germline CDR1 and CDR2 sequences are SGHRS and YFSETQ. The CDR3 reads CASSGGAVVTDTQYF. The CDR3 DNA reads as TGCGCCAGCAGCGGAGGAGCGGTTGTCACAGATACGCAGTATTTT.

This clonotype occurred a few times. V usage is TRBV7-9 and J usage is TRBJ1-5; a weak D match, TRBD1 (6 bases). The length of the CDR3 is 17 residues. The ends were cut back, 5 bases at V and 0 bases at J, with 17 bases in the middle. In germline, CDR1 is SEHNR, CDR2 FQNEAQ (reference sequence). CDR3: CASSPGGGANSNQPQHF. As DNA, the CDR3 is TGTGCCAGCAGCCCCGGAGGGGGGGCAAATAGCAATCAGCCCCAGCATTTT.

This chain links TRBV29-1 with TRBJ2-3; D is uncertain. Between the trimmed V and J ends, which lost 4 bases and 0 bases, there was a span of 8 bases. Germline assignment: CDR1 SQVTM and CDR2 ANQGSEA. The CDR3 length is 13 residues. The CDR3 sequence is CSVVFPSTDTQYF. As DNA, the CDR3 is TGCAGCGTTGTTTTTCCTAGCACAGATACGCAGTATTTT.

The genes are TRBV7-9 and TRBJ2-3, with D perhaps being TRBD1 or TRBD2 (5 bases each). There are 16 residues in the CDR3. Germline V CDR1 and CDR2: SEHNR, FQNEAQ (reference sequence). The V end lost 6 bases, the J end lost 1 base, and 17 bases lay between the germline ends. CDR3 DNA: TGTGCCAGCAGTTACAAGACAGTCGGGGGCACAGATACGCAGTATTTT. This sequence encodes CASSYKTVGGTDTQYF.

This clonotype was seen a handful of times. The CDR3 bases are TGTGCCACCAGCAGGGCACTAGCGGGCAGCTGGAATGAGCAGTTCTTC. This codes for CATSRALAGSWNEQFF. The chain employs TRBV15 and TRBJ2-1; 9 bases are a match to TRBD2. The germline gives CDR1 LNHNV, CDR2 YYDKDF (reference sequence). Unmatched junction bases numbered 10, after V lost 3 bases and J lost 7 bases. The CDR3 has 16 residues.

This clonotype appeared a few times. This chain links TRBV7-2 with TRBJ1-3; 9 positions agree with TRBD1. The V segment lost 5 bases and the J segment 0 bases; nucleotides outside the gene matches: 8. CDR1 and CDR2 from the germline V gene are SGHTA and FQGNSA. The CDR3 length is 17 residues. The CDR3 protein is CASSIRQGVHSGNTIYF. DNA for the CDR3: TGTGCCAGCAGCATACGACAGGGGGTTCACTCTGGAAACACCATATATTTT.